This TCR beta chain was obtained from a study of T cell responses to AZD1222 COVID-19 vaccine. CDR1 MRHNA and CDR2 SNTAGT come from the germline V gene. V was trimmed by 6 bases and J by 2 bases, leaving 16 bases between them. This CDR3 is 15 amino acids long. TCRdb keeps only in-frame clones here, not all; method: immunoSEQ multiplex PCR. The table lists about 96,000 clones, roughly 90% of them singletons. The chain links TRBV6-4 to TRBJ1-2; possibly TRBD1 for D (5 bases). The origin of this receptor is an adult in good health. Material: peripheral blood, obtained on day 0 of AZD1222 vaccination. The CDR3 nucleotides read TGTGCCAGCAGAGTTGAGCCAGGGAAGAACTATGGCTACACCTTC. Its protein is CASRVEPGKNYGYTF.